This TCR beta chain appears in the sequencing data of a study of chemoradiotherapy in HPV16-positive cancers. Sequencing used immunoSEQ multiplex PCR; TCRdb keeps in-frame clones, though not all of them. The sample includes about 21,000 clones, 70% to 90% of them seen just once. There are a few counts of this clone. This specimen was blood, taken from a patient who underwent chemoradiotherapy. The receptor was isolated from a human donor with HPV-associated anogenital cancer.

The CDR3 DNA sequence: TGCGCCCGCACCAGGGTCCCGGATGTCTATGGCTACACCTTC. Translation gives CARTRVPDVYGYTF. The chain employs TRBV10-1 and TRBJ1-2; tentative D call: TRBD1 (5 bases). Looked up from germline, CDR1 is WNHNN and CDR2 is SYGVQD (reference sequence). The CDR3 runs to 14 residues. V shed 11 bases and J shed 4 bases, with 20 bases lying between them.